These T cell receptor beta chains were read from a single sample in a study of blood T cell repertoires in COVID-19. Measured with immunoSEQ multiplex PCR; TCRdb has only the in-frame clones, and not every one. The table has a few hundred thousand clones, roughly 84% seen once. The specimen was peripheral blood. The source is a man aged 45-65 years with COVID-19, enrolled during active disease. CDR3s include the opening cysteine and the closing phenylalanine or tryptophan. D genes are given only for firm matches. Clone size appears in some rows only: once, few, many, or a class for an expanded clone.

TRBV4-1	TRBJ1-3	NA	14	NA	CASSQDQTGNTIYF	TGCGCCAGCAGCCAAGATCAAACTGGAAACACCATATATTTT
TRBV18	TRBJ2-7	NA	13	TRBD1	CASSRDRWYEQYF	TGTGCCAGCTCACGGGACAGGTGGTACGAGCAGTACTTC
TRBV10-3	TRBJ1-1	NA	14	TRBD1	CAIRRDSLNTEAFF	TGTGCCATCAGAAGGGACAGCCTGAACACTGAAGCTTTCTTT
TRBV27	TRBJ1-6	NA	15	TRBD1	CASSSTGAANSPLHF	TGTGCCAGCAGTTCGACAGGGGCCGCTAATTCACCCCTCCACTTT
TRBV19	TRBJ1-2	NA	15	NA	CASSIFLTGNYGYTF	TGTGCCAGTAGTATCTTCTTGACAGGAAACTATGGCTACACCTTC
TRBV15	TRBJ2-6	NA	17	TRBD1	CATSTQRQGFGANVLTF	TGTGCCACCAGCACCCAACGACAGGGTTTTGGGGCCAACGTCCTGACTTTC
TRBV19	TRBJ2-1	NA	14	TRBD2	CASGAGVAFNEQFF	TGTGCCAGTGGAGCGGGAGTCGCGTTCAATGAGCAGTTCTTC
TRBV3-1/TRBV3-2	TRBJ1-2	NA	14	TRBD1	CASSQDRGHYGYTF	TGTGCCAGCAGCCAAGACAGGGGGCACTATGGCTACACCTTC
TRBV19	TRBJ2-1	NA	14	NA	CASRSAGLYNEQFF	TGTGCCAGTAGATCGGCAGGGCTCTACAATGAGCAGTTCTTC
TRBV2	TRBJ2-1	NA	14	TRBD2	CASNRLAGDNEQFF	TGTGCCAGCAACCGACTAGCGGGAGACAATGAGCAGTTCTTC
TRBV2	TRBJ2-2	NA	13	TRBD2	CASTREWSGELFF	TGTGCCAGCACGCGGGAGTGGTCCGGGGAGCTGTTTTTT
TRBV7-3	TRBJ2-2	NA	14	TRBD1	CASRGQGITGELFF	TGTGCCAGTCGGGGACAGGGGATCACCGGGGAGCTGTTTTTT
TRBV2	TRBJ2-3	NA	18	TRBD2	CASSVFLLTSANKDTQYF	TGTGCCAGCAGTGTTTTTTTGTTGACTAGCGCAAACAAAGATACGCAGTATTTT
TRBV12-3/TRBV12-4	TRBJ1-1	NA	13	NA	CASSQQTNTEAFF	TGTGCCAGCAGCCAACAGACCAACACTGAAGCTTTCTTT
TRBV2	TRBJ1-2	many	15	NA	CASSEWDTFNYGYTF	TGTGCCAGCAGCGAGTGGGACACCTTTAACTATGGCTACACCTTC
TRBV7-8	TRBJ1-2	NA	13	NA	CASSTGTRQPHTF	TGTGCCAGCAGCACAGGGACACGGCAGCCTCACACCTTC
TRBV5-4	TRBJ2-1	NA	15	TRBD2	CASSLIAGGVDEQFF	TGTGCCAGCAGCCTTATAGCGGGAGGCGTGGATGAGCAGTTCTTC
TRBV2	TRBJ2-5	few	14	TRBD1	CASSQGQAGETQYF	TGTGCCAGCAGCCAGGGACAGGCGGGAGAGACCCAGTACTTC
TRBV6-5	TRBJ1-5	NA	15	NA	CASSYSEGNNQPQHF	TGTGCCAGCAGTTACTCGGAGGGCAACAATCAGCCCCAGCATTTT
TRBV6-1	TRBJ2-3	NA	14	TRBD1	CASSPGQAADTQYF	TGTGCCAGCAGCCCGGGACAGGCTGCAGATACGCAGTATTTT
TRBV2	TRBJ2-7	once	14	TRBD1	CASMGQGGYDEQYF	TGTGCCAGCATGGGACAGGGGGGCTACGACGAGCAGTACTTC
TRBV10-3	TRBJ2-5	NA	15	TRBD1	CAIRPSTGAQETQYF	TGTGCCATCAGGCCCTCGACAGGGGCCCAAGAGACCCAGTACTTC
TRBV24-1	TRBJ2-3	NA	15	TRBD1	CATSDKTGGTDTQYF	TGTGCCACCAGTGACAAGACAGGGGGCACAGATACGCAGTATTTT
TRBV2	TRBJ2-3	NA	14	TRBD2	CARSTSGGTDTQYF	TGTGCCAGGTCGACTAGCGGAGGCACAGATACGCAGTATTTT
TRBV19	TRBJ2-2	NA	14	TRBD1	CASSRQGTTGELFF	TGTGCCAGTAGTCGACAGGGAACCACCGGGGAGCTGTTTTTT
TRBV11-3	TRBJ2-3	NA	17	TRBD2	CASSLGTSGRLADTQYF	TGTGCCAGCAGCTTAGGTACTAGCGGGAGGCTGGCAGATACGCAGTATTTT
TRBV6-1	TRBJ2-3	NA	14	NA	CASSEGLTTDTQYF	TGTGCCAGCAGTGAGGGACTTACCACAGATACGCAGTATTTT
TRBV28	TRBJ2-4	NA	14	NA	CASSFGGSKNIQYF	TGTGCCAGCAGTTTCGGAGGGTCCAAAAACATTCAGTACTTC
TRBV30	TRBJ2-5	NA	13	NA	CAWSRTYQETQYF	TGTGCCTGGAGTCGGACTTACCAAGAGACCCAGTACTTC
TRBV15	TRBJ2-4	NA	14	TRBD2	CAMSGGVAKNIQYF	TGTGCGATGAGCGGGGGGGTCGCCAAAAACATTCAGTACTTC